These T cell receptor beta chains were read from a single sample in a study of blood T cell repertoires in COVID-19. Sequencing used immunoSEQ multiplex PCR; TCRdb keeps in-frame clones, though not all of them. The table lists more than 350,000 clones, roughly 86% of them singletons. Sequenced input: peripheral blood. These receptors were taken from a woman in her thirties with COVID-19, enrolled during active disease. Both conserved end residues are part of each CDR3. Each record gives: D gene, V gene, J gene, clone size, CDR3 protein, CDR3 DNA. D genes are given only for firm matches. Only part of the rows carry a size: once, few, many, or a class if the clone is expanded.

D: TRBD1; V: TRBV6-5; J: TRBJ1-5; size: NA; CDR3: CASSNGQGASKPQHF; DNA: TGTGCCAGCAGCAACGGACAGGGGGCAAGCAAGCCCCAGCATTTT
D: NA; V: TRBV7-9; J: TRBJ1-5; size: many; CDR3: CASSAGRPDQPQHF; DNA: TGTGCCAGCAGCGCGGGACGCCCGGATCAGCCCCAGCATTTT
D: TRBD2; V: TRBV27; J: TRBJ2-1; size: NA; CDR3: CASSPLLAGPRNEQFF; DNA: TGTGCCAGCAGTCCACTACTAGCGGGCCCCCGGAATGAGCAGTTCTTC
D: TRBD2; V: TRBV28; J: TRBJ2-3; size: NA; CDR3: CASSIPSGGTSTDTQYF; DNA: TGTGCCAGCAGTATTCCTAGCGGGGGAACTAGCACAGATACGCAGTATTTT
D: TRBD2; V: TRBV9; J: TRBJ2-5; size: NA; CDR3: CASSAHPGLAGDRETQYF; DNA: TGTGCCAGCAGCGCACACCCCGGGCTAGCGGGAGACCGAGAGACCCAGTACTTC
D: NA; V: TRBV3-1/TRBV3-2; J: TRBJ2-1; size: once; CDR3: CASSQVPRHEQFF; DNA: TGTGCCAGCAGCCAAGTCCCCAGGCATGAGCAGTTCTTC
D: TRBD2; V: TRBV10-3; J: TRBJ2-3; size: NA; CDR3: CATSAVAGITDTQYF; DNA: TGTGCCACCTCGGCGGTAGCGGGGATCACAGATACGCAGTATTTT
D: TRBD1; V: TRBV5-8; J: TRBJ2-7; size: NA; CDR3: CASRKQGTQYF; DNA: TGTGCCAGCAGAAAACAGGGGACGCAGTACTTC
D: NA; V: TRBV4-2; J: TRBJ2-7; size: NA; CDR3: CASSQARSYEQYF; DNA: TGTGCCAGCAGCCAAGCCAGATCCTACGAGCAGTACTTC
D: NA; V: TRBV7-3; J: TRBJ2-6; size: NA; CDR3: CASSSRQSGANVLTF; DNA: TGTGCCAGCAGCTCTCGACAGTCTGGGGCCAACGTCCTGACTTTC
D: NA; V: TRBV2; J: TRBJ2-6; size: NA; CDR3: CASSPERVGANVLTF; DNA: TGTGCCAGCAGCCCCGAGAGGGTGGGGGCCAACGTCCTGACTTTC
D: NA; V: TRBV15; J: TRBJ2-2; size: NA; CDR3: CATSRDLFSTGELFF; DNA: TGTGCCACCAGCAGAGACTTATTTAGCACCGGGGAGCTGTTTTTT
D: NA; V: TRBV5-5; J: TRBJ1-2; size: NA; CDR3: CASSPPGATYGYTF; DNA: TGTGCCAGCAGCCCTCCAGGGGCGACCTATGGCTACACCTTC
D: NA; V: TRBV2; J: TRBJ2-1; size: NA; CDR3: CASRANRDFDYNEQFF; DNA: TGTGCCAGCAGAGCCAACCGGGACTTTGACTACAATGAGCAGTTCTTC
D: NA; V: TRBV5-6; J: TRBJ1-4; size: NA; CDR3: CASSLIRTNEKLFF; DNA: TGTGCCAGCAGCCTCATCAGAACTAATGAAAAACTGTTTTTT
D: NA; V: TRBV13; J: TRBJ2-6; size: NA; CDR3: CASSLAGPGRGFYSGANVLTF; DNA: TGTGCCAGCAGCTTAGCAGGGCCCGGCAGGGGTTTTTACTCTGGGGCCAACGTCCTGACTTTC
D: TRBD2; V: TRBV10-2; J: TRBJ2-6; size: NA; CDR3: CASSETGTSYSGANVLTF; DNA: TGCGCCAGCAGTGAAACCGGGACTAGCTACTCTGGGGCCAACGTCCTGACTTTC
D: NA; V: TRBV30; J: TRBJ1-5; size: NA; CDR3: CAWDSRGNQPQHF; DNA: TGTGCCTGGGATTCCAGGGGCAATCAGCCCCAGCATTTT
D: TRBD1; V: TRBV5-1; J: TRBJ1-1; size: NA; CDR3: CASSLGQGARAFF; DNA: TGCGCCAGCAGCTTGGGACAGGGGGCGCGTGCTTTCTTT